This entry lists 6 T cell receptor beta chains sequenced from one sample in a study of PD-L1 blockade in urothelial cancer. Some clones are missing from TCRdb's copy, which holds only in-frame ones; the method was immunoSEQ multiplex PCR. The sample lists about 88,000 clones, 90% occurring once. The sequencing here drew on PBMCs, taken around atezolizumab (anti-PD-L1) treatment. The receptors come from a man aged 60-69 years with urothelial cancer.

This chain uses TRBV7-2 with TRBJ2-1, with 10 bases identical to TRBD2. V dropped 6 bases and J dropped 5; count of bases not matched to a gene: 7. The V gene's germline CDR1 is SGHTA and CDR2 FQGNSA. This CDR3 contains 15 residues. The CDR3 reads CASRQAGGPHNEQFF. The CDR3 coding sequence is TGTGCCAGCAGACAAGCGGGGGGGCCTCACAATGAGCAGTTCTTC.

This chain uses TRBV11-1 with TRBJ2-5, with TRBD1 matching 8 bases. V was clipped by 5 bases and J by 2 bases; unmatched bases: 7. This CDR3 is built from 15 residues. Germline V gene data show CDR1 as SGHAT and CDR2 as FQDESV (reference sequence). The CDR3 loop reads CASSLDRAFQETQYF. For the CDR3, the DNA is TGTGCCAGCAGCCTGGACAGGGCGTTTCAAGAGACCCAGTACTTC.

The chain employs TRBV7-9 and TRBJ2-7; 15 nucleotides match TRBD2. Germline CDR1 is SEHNR and CDR2 is FQNEAQ (reference sequence). With V trimmed by 5 bases and J by 5 bases, 4 bases remained unmatched. The length of the CDR3 is 15 residues. CDR3 in DNA: TGTGCCAGCAGCCCGGGACTAGCGGGAGGTAACGAGCAGTACTTC. This translates into CASSPGLAGGNEQYF.

V and J are TRBV5-5 and TRBJ1-1; D not certain. Per germline, CDR1 SGHKS and CDR2 YYEKEE (reference sequence). The CDR3 loop spans 13 amino acids. Trimming took 4 bases from V and 4 from J, leaving 11 bases between them. The CDR3 sequence is CASSPRLSTEAFF. DNA of the CDR3: TGTGCCAGCAGCCCCCGACTTTCCACTGAAGCTTTCTTT.

The V call is TRBV5-1, the J call TRBJ2-5, with TRBD2 matching 12 bases. CDR1 and CDR2 from the germline V gene are SGHRS and YFSETQ. This CDR3 is 18 amino acids long. Trimming cost V 2 bases and J 5 bases; bases outside gene matches: 13. In DNA, the CDR3 is TGCGCCAGCAGCTTCGGGACTAGCGGGCTTAACCGTGGGGAGACCCAGTACTTC. Translation gives CASSFGTSGLNRGETQYF.

The chain links TRBV19 to TRBJ1-1; D is undetermined. Trimming took 1 base from V and 6 from J, leaving 9 bases between them. The CDR3 runs to 13 residues. CDR1 is LNHDA and CDR2 is SQIVND in the germline V gene (reference sequence). CDR3 DNA sequence: TGTGCCAGTAGTATAGGGGAGAGGGCTGAAGCTTTCTTT. This codes for CASSIGERAEAFF.